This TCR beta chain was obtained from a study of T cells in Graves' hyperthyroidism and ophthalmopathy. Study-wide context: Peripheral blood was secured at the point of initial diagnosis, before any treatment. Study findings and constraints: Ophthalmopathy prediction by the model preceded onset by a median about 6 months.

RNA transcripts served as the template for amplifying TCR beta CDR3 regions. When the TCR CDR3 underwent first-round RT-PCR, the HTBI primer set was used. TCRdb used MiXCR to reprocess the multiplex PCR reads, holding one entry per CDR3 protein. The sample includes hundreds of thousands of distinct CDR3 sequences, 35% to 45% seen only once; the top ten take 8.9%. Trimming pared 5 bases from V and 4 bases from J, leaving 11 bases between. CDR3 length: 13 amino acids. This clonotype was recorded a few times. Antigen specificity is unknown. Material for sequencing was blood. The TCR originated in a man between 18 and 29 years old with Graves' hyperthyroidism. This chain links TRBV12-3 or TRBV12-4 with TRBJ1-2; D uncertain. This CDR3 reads CASSPRSIYGYTF. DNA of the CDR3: TGTGCCAGCAGTCCCCGATCAATCTATGGCTACACCTTC.